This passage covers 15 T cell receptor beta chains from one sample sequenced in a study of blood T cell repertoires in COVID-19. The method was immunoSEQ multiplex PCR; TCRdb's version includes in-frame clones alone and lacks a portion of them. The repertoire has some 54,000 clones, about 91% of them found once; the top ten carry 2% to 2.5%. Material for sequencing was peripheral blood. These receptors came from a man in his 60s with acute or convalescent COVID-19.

The CDR3 DNA reads TGTGCCAGCAGTGACGCGGGGGCGGCTTACAATGAGCAGTTCTTC. It is translated as CASSDAGAAYNEQFF. V is TRBV6-4 and J is TRBJ2-1, with D possibly matching TRBD2 (7 bases). Germline values: CDR1 MRHNA, CDR2 SNTAGT. CDR3 length: 15 residues. V lost 2 bases to trimming and J lost 4 bases, with 12 bases between them.

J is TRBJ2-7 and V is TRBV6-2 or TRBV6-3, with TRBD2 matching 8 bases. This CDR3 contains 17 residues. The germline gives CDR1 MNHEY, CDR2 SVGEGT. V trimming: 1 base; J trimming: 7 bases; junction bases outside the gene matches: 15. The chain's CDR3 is CASSYFSGMALGGEQYF. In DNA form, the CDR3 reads TGTGCCAGCAGTTACTTTAGCGGGATGGCCCTCGGCGGGGAGCAGTACTTC.

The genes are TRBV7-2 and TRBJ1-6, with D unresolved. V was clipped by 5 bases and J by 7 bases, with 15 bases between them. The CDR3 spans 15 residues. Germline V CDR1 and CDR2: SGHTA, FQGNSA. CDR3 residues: CASSVMWVENSPLHF. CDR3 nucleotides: TGTGCCAGCAGCGTCATGTGGGTGGAGAATTCACCCCTCCACTTT.

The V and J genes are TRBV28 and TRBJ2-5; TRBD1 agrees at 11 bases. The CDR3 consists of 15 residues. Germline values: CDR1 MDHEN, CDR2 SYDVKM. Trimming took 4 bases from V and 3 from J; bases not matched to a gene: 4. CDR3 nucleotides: TGTGCCAGCAGTTCCGGACAGGGGGCAAAAGAGACCCAGTACTTC. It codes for CASSSGQGAKETQYF.

The CDR3 region is CASSDRLAGGSGANVLTF. The DNA of the CDR3 is TGTGCCAGCAGCGACCGACTAGCGGGAGGCTCTGGGGCCAACGTCCTGACTTTC. This chain connects TRBV7-8 to TRBJ2-6, with TRBD2 matching 13 bases. J was trimmed by 0 bases and V by 5 bases; bases with no gene match: 4. CDR3 size: 18 residues. Germline V lookup: CDR1 SGHVS, CDR2 FQNEAQ.

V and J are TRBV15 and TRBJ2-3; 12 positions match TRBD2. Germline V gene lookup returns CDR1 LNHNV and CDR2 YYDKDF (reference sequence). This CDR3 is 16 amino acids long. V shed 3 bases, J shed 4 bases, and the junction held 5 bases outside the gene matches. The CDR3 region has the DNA TGTGCCACCAGCAGCCGCCTAGCGGGAGGGGCAGATACGCAGTATTTT. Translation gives CATSSRLAGGADTQYF.

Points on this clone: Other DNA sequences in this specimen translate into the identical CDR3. In DNA form, the CDR3 reads TGTGCCAGCAGTTACTCGGCAGGGGGCGATCAGCCCCAGCATTTT. It translates to CASSYSAGGDQPQHF. The chain joins TRBV6-2 or TRBV6-3 to TRBJ1-5; 8 nucleotides line up with TRBD1. Germline loops: CDR1 MNHEY, CDR2 SVGEGT. This CDR3 comprises 15 residues. V trimming: 0 bases; J trimming: 5 bases; junction bases outside the gene matches: 3.

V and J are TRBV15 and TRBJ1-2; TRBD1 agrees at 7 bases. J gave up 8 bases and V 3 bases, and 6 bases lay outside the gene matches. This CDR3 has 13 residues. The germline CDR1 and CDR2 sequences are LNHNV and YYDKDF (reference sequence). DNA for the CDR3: TGTGCCACCAGCAGGACAGGGCGGATAGGCTACACCTTC. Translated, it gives CATSRTGRIGYTF.

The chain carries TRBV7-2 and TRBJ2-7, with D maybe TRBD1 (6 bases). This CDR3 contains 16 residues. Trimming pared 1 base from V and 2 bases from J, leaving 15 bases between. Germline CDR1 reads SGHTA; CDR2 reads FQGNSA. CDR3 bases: TGTGCCAGCAGCTTAGACTCGGGACAATTCCCCTACGAGCAGTACTTC. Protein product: CASSLDSGQFPYEQYF.

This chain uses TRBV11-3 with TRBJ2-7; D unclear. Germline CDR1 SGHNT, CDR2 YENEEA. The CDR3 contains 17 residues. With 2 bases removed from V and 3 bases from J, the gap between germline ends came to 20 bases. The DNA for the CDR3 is TGTGCCAGCAGCTTATCCCCGACTCAGCTGGCCTTCTACGAGCAGTACTTC. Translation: CASSLSPTQLAFYEQYF.

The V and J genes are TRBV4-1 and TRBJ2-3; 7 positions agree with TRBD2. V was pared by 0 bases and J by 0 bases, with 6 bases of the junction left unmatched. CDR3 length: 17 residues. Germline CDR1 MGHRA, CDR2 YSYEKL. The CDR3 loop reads CASSQESSGVSTDTQYF. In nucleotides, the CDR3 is TGCGCCAGCAGCCAAGAGTCAAGCGGGGTTAGCACAGATACGCAGTATTTT.

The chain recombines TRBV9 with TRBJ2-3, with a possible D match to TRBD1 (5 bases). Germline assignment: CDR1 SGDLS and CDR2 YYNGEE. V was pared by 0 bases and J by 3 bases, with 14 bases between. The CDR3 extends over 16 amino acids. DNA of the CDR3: TGTGCCAGCAGCGTAGACCCCAGGGTTCGGACAGATACGCAGTATTTT. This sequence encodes CASSVDPRVRTDTQYF. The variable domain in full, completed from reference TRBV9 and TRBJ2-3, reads DSGVTQTPKHLITATGQRVTLRCSPRSGDLSVYWYQQSLDQGLQFLIQYYNGEERAKGNILERFSAQQFPDLHSELNLSSLELGDSALYFCASSVDPRVRTDTQYFGPGTRLTVL.

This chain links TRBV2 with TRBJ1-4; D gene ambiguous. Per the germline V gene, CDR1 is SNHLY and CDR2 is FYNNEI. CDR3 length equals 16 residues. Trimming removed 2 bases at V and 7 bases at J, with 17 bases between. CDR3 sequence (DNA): TGTGCCAGCAGTGAAAATTCGGGGTTTCCAGGTGAAAAACTGTTTTTT. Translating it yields CASSENSGFPGEKLFF. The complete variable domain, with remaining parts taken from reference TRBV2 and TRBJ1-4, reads EPEVTQTPSHQVTQMGQEVILRCVPISNHLYFYWYRQILGQKVEFLVSFYNNEISEKSEIFDDQFSVERPDGSNFTLKIRSTKLEDSAMYFCASSENSGFPGEKLFFGSGTQLSVL.

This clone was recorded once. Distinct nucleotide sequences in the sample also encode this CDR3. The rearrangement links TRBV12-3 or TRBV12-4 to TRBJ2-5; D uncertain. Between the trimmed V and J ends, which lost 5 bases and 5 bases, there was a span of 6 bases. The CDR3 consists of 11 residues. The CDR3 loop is CASSLRETQYF. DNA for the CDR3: TGTGCCAGCAGTCTGAGGGAGACCCAGTACTTC.

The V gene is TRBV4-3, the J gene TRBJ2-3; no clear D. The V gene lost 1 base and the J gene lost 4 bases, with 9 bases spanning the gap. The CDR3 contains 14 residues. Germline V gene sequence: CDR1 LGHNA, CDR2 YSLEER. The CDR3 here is CASSQVVAADTQYF. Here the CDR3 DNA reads TGCGCCAGCAGCCAAGTAGTAGCCGCAGATACGCAGTATTTT.